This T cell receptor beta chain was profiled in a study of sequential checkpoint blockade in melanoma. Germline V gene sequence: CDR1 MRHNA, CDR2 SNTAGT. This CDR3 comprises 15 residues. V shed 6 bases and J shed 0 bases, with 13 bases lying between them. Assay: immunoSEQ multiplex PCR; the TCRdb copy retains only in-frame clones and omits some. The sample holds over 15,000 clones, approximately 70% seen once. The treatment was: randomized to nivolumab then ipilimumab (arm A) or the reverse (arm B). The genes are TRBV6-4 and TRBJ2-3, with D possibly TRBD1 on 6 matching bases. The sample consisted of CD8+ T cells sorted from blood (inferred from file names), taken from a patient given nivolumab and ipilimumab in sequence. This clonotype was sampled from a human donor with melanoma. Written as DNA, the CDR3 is TGTGCCAGCAGCCCACAGGGTTCTAGCACAGATACGCAGTATTTT. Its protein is CASSPQGSSTDTQYF.